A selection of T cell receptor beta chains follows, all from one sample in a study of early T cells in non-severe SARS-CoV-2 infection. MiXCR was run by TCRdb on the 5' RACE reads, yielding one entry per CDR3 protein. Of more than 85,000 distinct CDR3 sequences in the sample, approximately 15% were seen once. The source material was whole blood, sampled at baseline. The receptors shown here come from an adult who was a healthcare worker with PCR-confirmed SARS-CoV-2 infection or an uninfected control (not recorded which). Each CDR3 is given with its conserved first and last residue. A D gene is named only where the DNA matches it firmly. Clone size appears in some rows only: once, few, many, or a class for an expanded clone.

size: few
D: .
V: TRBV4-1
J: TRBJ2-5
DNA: TGCGCCAGCAGCCAAGAAAGGGCTAGCGCCCGAGAGACCCAGTACTTC
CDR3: CASSQERASARETQYF

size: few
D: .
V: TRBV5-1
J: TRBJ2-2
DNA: TGCGCCAGCAGCCCGCGGACGGCGAACACCGGGGAGCTGTTTTTT
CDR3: CASSPRTANTGELFF

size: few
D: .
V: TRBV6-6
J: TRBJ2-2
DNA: TGTGCCAGCAGTTACGGAGTCCCGCCTTCGACCGGGGAGCTGTTTTTT
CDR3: CASSYGVPPSTGELFF

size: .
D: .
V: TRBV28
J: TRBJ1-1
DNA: TGTGCCAGCACCCCACCCCCCTACACTGAAGCTTTCTTT
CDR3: CASTPPPYTEAFF

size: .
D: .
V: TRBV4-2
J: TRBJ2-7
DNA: TGTGCCAGCAGCCAACCAGGAACTACCTACGAGCAGTACTTC
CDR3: CASSQPGTTYEQYF

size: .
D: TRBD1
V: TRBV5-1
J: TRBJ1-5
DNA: TGCGCCAGCAGCACAGGGGATGATAGCAATCAGCCCCAGCATTTT
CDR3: CASSTGDDSNQPQHF

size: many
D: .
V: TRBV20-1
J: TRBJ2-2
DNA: TGCAGTGCTAGAGACACCGGGGAGCTGTTTTTT
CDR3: CSARDTGELFF

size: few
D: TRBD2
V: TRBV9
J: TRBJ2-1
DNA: TGTGCCAGCAGCGTTATAGCGGGAGCGGTGAATGAGCAGTTCTTC
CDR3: CASSVIAGAVNEQFF

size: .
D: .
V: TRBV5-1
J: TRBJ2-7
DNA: TGCGCCAGCAGCTTGGCCCTCGGAAGCGGTTCCTACGAGCAGTACTTC
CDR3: CASSLALGSGSYEQYF

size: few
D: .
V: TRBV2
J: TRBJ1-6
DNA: TGTGCCAGCAGTGTGATTGATAGTAATTCACCCCTCCACTTT
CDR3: CASSVIDSNSPLHF

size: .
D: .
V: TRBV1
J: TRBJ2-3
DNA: TGCACCAGCAGCCGAGGTCGCTCAGATACGCAGTATTTT
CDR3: CTSSRGRSDTQYF

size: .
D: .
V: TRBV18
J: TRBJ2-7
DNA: TGTGCCAGCTCACCTTCCGGGGGCGCGTTCGAGCAGTACTTC
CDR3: CASSPSGGAFEQYF

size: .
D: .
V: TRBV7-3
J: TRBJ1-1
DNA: TGTGCCAGCAGCTCGGACGGGAACACTGAAGCTTTCTTT
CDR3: CASSSDGNTEAFF

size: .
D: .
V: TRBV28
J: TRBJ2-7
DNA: TGTGCCAGCAGTTTTGGGCTTCTGGGATCCTACGAGCAGTACTTC
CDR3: CASSFGLLGSYEQYF

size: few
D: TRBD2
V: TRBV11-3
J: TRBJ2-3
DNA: TGTGCCAGCAGCGATAGCGGGAGGGTTGATACGCAGTATTTT
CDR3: CASSDSGRVDTQYF

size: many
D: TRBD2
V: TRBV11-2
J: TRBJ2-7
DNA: TGTGCCAGCAGCTCCGGACTAGCCTACGAGCAGTACTTC
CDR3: CASSSGLAYEQYF

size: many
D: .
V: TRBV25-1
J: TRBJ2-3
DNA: TGTGCCAGCAGTGACGTTGGGGGGCCCCGGGCTTTT
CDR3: CASSDVGGPRAF

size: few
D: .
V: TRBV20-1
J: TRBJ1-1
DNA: TGCAGTGCTGTGGACGGTACTAACACTGAAGCTTTCTTT
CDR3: CSAVDGTNTEAFF

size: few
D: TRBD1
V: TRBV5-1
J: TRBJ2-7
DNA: TGCGCCAGCAGCTTTACGGACAGGGGAACCGAGCAGTACTTC
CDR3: CASSFTDRGTEQYF

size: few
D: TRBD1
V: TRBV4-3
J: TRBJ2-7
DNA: TGCGCCAGCAGCCAAGCTCCGGGACAGTTCTACGAGCAGTACTTC
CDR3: CASSQAPGQFYEQYF

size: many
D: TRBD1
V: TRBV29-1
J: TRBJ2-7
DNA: TGCAGCGCCCGGGCACAGGGGAGCTCCTACGAGCAGTACTTC
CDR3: CSARAQGSSYEQYF

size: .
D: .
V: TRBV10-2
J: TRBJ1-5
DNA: TGCGCCAGCAGTGAGGGGGCGGCAGGGGTCAATCAGCCCCAGCATTTT
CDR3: CASSEGAAGVNQPQHF

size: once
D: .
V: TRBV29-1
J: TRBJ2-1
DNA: TGCAGCGTTGTACCCCTTGCTAGCTCCTACAATGAGCAGTTCTTC
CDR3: CSVVPLASSYNEQFF

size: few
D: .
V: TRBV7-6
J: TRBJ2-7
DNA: TGTGCCAGCAGCTTAGATGTATCGGGAAAAGACGAGCAGTACTTC
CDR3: CASSLDVSGKDEQYF

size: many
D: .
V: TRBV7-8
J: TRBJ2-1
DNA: TGTGCCAGCAGCTATCACAATGAGCAGTTCTTC
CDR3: CASSYHNEQFF

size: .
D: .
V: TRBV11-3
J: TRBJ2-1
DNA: TGTGCCAGCAGCTTAGATTTCGGGAATGAGCAGTTCTTC
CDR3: CASSLDFGNEQFF

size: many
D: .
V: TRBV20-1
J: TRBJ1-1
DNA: TGCAGTGCAAATCGGTGGAACACTGAAGCTTTCTTT
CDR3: CSANRWNTEAFF

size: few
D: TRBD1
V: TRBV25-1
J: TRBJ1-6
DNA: TGTGCCAGCAGAGAGACAGGGCTGGATAATTCACCCCTCCACTTT
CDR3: CASRETGLDNSPLHF

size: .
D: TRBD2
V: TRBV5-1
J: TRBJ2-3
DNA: TGCGCCAGCGCGGGAGCGGGAAGCACAGATACGCAGTATTTT
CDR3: CASAGAGSTDTQYF

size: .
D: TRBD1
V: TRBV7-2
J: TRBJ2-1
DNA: TGTGCCAGCAGCTTAGTTAGACAGGGGGCGGGTGATAGGAGTGAGCAGTTCTTC
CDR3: CASSLVRQGAGDRSEQFF

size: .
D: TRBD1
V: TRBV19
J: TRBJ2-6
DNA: TGTGCCAGTAGTAACCCACAGGGGGCCGGGGCCAACGTCCTGACTTTC
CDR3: CASSNPQGAGANVLTF

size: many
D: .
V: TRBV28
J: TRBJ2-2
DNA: TGTGCCAGCGTTTTTTGGGCGGGGCTGTTTTTT
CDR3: CASVFWAGLFF

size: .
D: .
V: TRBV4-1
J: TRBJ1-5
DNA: TGCGCCAGCAGCTCGTCCGGGACTAGCAATCAGCCCCAGCATTTT
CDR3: CASSSSGTSNQPQHF

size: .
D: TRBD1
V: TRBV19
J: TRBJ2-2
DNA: TGTGCCAGCACCCCGGCAGGGGGTTCCGGGGAGCTGTTTTTT
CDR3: CASTPAGGSGELFF

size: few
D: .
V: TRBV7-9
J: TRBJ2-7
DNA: TGTGCCAGCAGCGCCTCCGGGCCCAACTACGAGCAGTACTTC
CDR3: CASSASGPNYEQYF

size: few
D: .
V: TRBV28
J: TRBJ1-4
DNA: TGTGCCAGCAGTTACAGGGTAGGGGAAAAACTGTTTTTT
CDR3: CASSYRVGEKLFF

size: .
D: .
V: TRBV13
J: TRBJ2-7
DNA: TGTGCCAGCGGGGCCGGAGGCGGGAACGAGCAGTACTTC
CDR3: CASGAGGGNEQYF

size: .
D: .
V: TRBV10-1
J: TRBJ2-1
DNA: TGCGCCAGCAGTGAGTCCAAAACTATCGGTGAGCAGTTCTTC
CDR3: CASSESKTIGEQFF

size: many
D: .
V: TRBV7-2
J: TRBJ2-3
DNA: TGTGCCAGCAGCTTATTAGATACGCAGTATTTT
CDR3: CASSLLDTQYF

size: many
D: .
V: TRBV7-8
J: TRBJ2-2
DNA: TGTGCCAGCAGCTTATGGGGGGCCAGGAACACCGGGGAGCTGTTTTTT
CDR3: CASSLWGARNTGELFF

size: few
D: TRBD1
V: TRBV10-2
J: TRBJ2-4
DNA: TGCGCCAGCAGTGAGTCCGGACAGGGTGGAAACATTCAGTACTTC
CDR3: CASSESGQGGNIQYF

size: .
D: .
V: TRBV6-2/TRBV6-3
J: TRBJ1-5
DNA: TGTGCCAGCACCGAGGACAGCTCCAATCAGCCCCAGCATTTT
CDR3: CASTEDSSNQPQHF

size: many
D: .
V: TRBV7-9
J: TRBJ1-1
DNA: TGTGCCAGCAGCTTCTTAGCGGACAGAAAAGCTTTCTTT
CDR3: CASSFLADRKAFF

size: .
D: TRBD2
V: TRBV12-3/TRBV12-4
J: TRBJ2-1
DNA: TGTGCCAGCAGTTTTTTACGGGAGGGTTTGAATGAGCAGTTCTTC
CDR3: CASSFLREGLNEQFF

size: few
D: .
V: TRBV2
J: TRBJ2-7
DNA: TGTGCCAGCAGTGCGGGCAGGGCATCCTACGAGCAGTACTTC
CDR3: CASSAGRASYEQYF

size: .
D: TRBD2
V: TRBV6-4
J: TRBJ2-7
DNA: TGTGCCAGCAGCAACGGGCTAGCGGACGAGCAGTACTTC
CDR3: CASSNGLADEQYF